Shown below are 17 T cell receptor beta chains from a single sample sequenced in a study of T-cell memory formation after mild COVID-19. In TCRdb, the 5' RACE reads were re-called with MiXCR into one record per CDR3 protein. The table shows about 560,000 distinct CDR3 sequences, with about 20% occurring only once. The specimen sequenced was PBMCs or a T cell subset sorted from them (not recorded which). These receptors were collected from an adult woman who had mild COVID-19 (a few samples of this study predate the infection). Cell type and time point are not known.

The rearrangement joins TRBV5-6 to TRBJ1-5; 7 bases line up with TRBD1. After removal of 0 bases from V and 1 base from J, the junction contained 10 bases not matched to a gene. Germline V CDR1 and CDR2: SGHDT, YYEEEE. The CDR3 consists of 18 residues. The chain's CDR3 is CASSLGHGGGESNQPQHF. Written as DNA, the CDR3 is TGTGCCAGCAGCTTGGGCCACGGAGGGGGCGAAAGCAATCAGCCCCAGCATTTT. Looking up the rest from reference TRBV5-6 and TRBJ1-5 gives the full variable domain: DAGVTQSPTHLIKTRGQQVTLRCSPKSGHDTVSWYQQALGQGPQFIFQYYEEEERQRGNFPDRFSGHQFPNYSSELNVNALLLGDSALYLCASSLGHGGGESNQPQHFGDGTRLSIL.

The count of this clonotype is one. The chain carries TRBV4-1 and TRBJ2-7, with TRBD1 identical over 9 bases. Losses at the gene ends were 4 bases for V and 6 bases for J; bases not matched to a gene: 7. Germline V lookup: CDR1 MGHRA, CDR2 YSYEKL. The CDR3 totals 14 residues. In nucleotides, the CDR3 is TGCGCCAGCAGCCCCGGACAGGGGTCGAGCGAGCAGTACTTC. Translated: CASSPGQGSSEQYF.

V usage is TRBV10-3 and J usage is TRBJ2-1, with 9 bases aligning to TRBD2. Germline V gene sequence: CDR1 ENHRY, CDR2 SYGVKD. V lost 2 bases and J lost 4; bases outside the gene matches: 9. This CDR3 comprises 17 residues. Written as DNA, the CDR3 is TGTGCCATCAGTGAGCTTCAGGCTAGCGGGACATACAATGAGCAGTTCTTC. Translated, it gives CAISELQASGTYNEQFF.

This chain uses TRBV7-2 with TRBJ1-2, with a weak D call TRBD1 (5 bases). Between the trimmed V and J ends, which lost 2 bases and 4 bases, there was a span of 11 bases. The CDR3 totals 14 residues. Germline-derived CDR1 and CDR2 are SGHTA and FQGNSA. The chain's CDR3 is CASSLTREAYGYTF. CDR3 nucleotide sequence: TGTGCCAGCAGCTTAACCAGGGAGGCCTATGGCTACACCTTC.

The V and J genes are TRBV19 and TRBJ2-1, with 15 bases identical to TRBD2. The CDR3 loop spans 16 amino acids. Germline V CDR1 and CDR2: LNHDA, SQIVND (reference sequence). J was trimmed by 7 bases and V by 9 bases; bases with no gene match: 10. The CDR3 coding sequence is TGTGCCAGCGAGTTTAGGACTAGCGGGAGGGGAAATGAGCAGTTCTTC. This gives the protein CASEFRTSGRGNEQFF.

This clonotype appeared a few times. CDR3 coding DNA: TGTGCCACCAGTGACTGGGGACTAGCGGACGATGAGCAGTTCTTC. Its translation: CATSDWGLADDEQFF. The V and J genes are TRBV24-1 and TRBJ2-1; TRBD2 matches at 11 bases. J lost 8 bases, V lost 4 bases, and 6 bases had no gene match. There are 15 residues in the CDR3. Germline CDR1 reads KGHDR; CDR2 reads SFDVKD.

This clonotype was detected a few times. The V and J genes are TRBV27 and TRBJ1-2; D may be TRBD1 (5 bases). V dropped 6 bases and J dropped 7 bases, with 15 bases sitting between them. Per the germline V gene, CDR1 is MNHEY and CDR2 is SMNVEV (reference sequence). The CDR3 runs 13 residues. The CDR3 protein is CASSLGSGSGYTF. CDR3 nucleotides: TGTGCCAGCAGCTTAGGGTCAGGGAGTGGCTACACCTTC.

The V and J genes are TRBV12-3 or TRBV12-4 and TRBJ1-2, with D perhaps matching TRBD1 (5 bases). This CDR3 is built from 14 residues. The V gene lost 5 bases and the J gene lost 6 bases, with 16 bases spanning the gap. The CDR3 loop reads CASSAGTAANGYTF. The CDR3, as DNA: TGTGCCAGCAGTGCCGGGACTGCGGCTAATGGCTACACCTTC.

This chain uses TRBV14 with TRBJ2-1; a possible D gene is TRBD2 (6 bases). The CDR3 runs to 15 residues. Trimming took 3 bases from V and 0 from J, leaving 9 bases between them. Germline V gene data show CDR1 as SGHDN and CDR2 as FVKESK. The CDR3 DNA sequence: TGTGCCAGCAGCCAGGGACTTAGCTCCTACAATGAGCAGTTCTTC. Its translation: CASSQGLSSYNEQFF.

This clonotype was seen a few times. The V call is TRBV4-1, the J call TRBJ2-5, with 8 bases lining up with TRBD2. The J segment lost 2 bases and the V segment lost 0 bases, leaving 11 bases of the junction unmatched. The CDR3 is made up of 18 amino acids. CDR1 is MGHRA, CDR2 YSYEKL, per germline. DNA of the CDR3: TGCGCCAGCAGCCAAGATGAGGCTGCGGGGGGTGTACAAGAGACCCAGTACTTC. Protein product: CASSQDEAAGGVQETQYF.

This clonotype was observed a handful of times. This chain uses TRBV29-1 with TRBJ1-3; D is unresolved. With 3 bases removed from V and 0 bases from J, the gap between germline ends came to 9 bases. The CDR3 sequence is 14 residues long. Germline CDR1 SQVTM, CDR2 ANQGSEA. CDR3 region: CSVDGRDSGNTIYF. The CDR3 DNA is TGCAGCGTTGATGGTCGGGACTCTGGAAACACCATATATTTT. The complete variable domain, with remaining parts taken from reference TRBV29-1 and TRBJ1-3, reads SAVISQKPSRDICQRGTSLTIQCQVDSQVTMMFWYRQQPGQSLTLIATANQGSEATYESGFVIDKFPISRPNLTFSTLTVSNMSPEDSSIYLCSVDGRDSGNTIYFGEGSWLTVV.

This clonotype has only one observation. The CDR3 nucleotides read TGTGCCAGCAGCTCCGGCGGGAGGGCCTACGAGCAGTACTTC. Translated: CASSSGGRAYEQYF. The rearrangement links TRBV13 to TRBJ2-7; 9 positions agree with TRBD2. After removal of 4 bases from V and 2 bases from J, the junction contained 3 bases not matched to a gene. This CDR3 contains 14 residues. Germline assignment: CDR1 PRHDT and CDR2 FYEKMQ (reference sequence).

This chain joins TRBV4-3 and TRBJ2-7; 11 bases line up with TRBD2. The CDR3 has 16 residues. Germline CDR1 reads LGHNA; CDR2 reads YSLEER. V dropped 4 bases and J dropped 2; count of bases not matched to a gene: 7. The CDR3 DNA follows: TGCGCCAGCAGCCCTGGGACTAGCGGTCCGCCCTACGAGCAGTACTTC. Amino acid sequence: CASSPGTSGPPYEQYF.

V is TRBV4-2 and J is TRBJ1-6, with D possibly matching TRBD1 (5 bases). The germline V and J ends were trimmed by 4 bases and 11 bases, with 18 bases remaining between them. CDR1 and CDR2 (germline): LGHNA, YNFKEQ. This CDR3 spans 15 amino acids. For the CDR3, the DNA is TGTGCCAGCAGCCCCGGAGGCAGGGTGGAAGCACCCCTCCACTTT. Amino acid sequence: CASSPGGRVEAPLHF.

The chain combines TRBV12-3 or TRBV12-4 with TRBJ1-5; D gene uncertain. The CDR3 length is 13 residues. Trimming took 6 bases from V and 6 from J, leaving 12 bases between them. The CDR3 DNA reads TGTGCCAGCAGCCCCGGTCCCTTTCAGCCCCAGCATTTT. Amino acid sequence: CASSPGPFQPQHF.

The rearrangement joins TRBV20-1 to TRBJ2-3; 12 positions agree with TRBD1. With V trimmed by 7 bases and J by 1 base, 9 bases remained unmatched. The CDR3 sequence is 16 residues long. Germline-derived CDR1 and CDR2 are DFQATT and SNEGSKA (reference sequence). CDR3 loop: CSGRDRGRDGTDTQYF. The CDR3 DNA sequence: TGCAGTGGCCGGGACAGGGGGCGGGATGGCACAGATACGCAGTATTTT.

The V and J genes are TRBV12-3 or TRBV12-4 and TRBJ2-1; possible D gene TRBD2, 5 bases. The CDR3 runs 17 residues. V lost 1 base to trimming and J lost 9 bases, with 22 bases between them. CDR3 coding DNA: TGTGCCAGCAGTTTAGTCCGGGGTCCGTCGGAGGATGGTGAGCAGTTCTTC. Its protein is CASSLVRGPSEDGEQFF.